This TCR beta chain was identified in a study of T cells expressing NK-cell markers. Findings of the study overall: Dominant NKG2C+ clonotypes were found to form roughly 1.0-7.5% of CD8+ T cells in over five donors.

Germline V gives CDR1 SGHAT, CDR2 FQNNGV. The CDR3 has 14 residues. From its re-call of the 5' RACE reads, TCRdb lists each CDR3 protein once, without DNA. The specimen's table records about 260,000 distinct CDR3 sequences. Notes on this clonotype: The antigen remains unidentified.

The rearrangement links TRBV11-2 to TRBJ2-2; TCRdb reports TRBD2, a call that lacks DNA to check it against. Sequencing was performed on blood T cells: a sorted CD56 or NKG2C T cell subset, CD4+ or CD8+ T cells, or bulk PBMC T cells (not recorded which). The TCR comes from a woman aged 18 to 75 in good health. The CDR3 sequence: CASSLGLPQGELFF.